Listed below are T cell receptor beta chains from one sample, sequenced in a study of blood T cell repertoires in COVID-19. Profiled with immunoSEQ multiplex PCR; TCRdb holds only in-frame clones, not every one. Counted here are fewer than 350,000 clones, roughly 85% occurring once; the ten biggest clones make up about 2%. Source material: PBMCs or T cells enriched from blood (not recorded which). The receptors were sampled from a young woman who had been exposed to COVID-19. Each CDR3 is given without its conserved first and last residue. The order of the fields is V gene, J gene, CDR3 protein.

v_call: TRBV14; j_call: TRBJ2-1; cdr3_aa: ASSQVRAGGYNEQF
v_call: TRBV6-1; j_call: TRBJ2-3; cdr3_aa: ASSDETVGGGRTDTQY
v_call: TRBV20-1; j_call: TRBJ2-3; cdr3_aa: SASVGGGTDTQY
v_call: TRBV6-4; j_call: TRBJ1-2; cdr3_aa: ASSPDRTPNYGYT
v_call: TRBV5-6; j_call: TRBJ2-7; cdr3_aa: ASSLGTVSYEQY
v_call: TRBV2; j_call: TRBJ1-2; cdr3_aa: ASSEVLST
v_call: TRBV6-5; j_call: TRBJ2-2; cdr3_aa: AARLAGETGELF
v_call: TRBV12-3/TRBV12-4; j_call: TRBJ2-5; cdr3_aa: ASSRGTQETQY
v_call: TRBV9; j_call: TRBJ2-1; cdr3_aa: ASSVSSVLAGNEQF
v_call: TRBV6-5; j_call: TRBJ1-5; cdr3_aa: ASSSPGSRGAQH
v_call: TRBV6-2/TRBV6-3; j_call: TRBJ1-5; cdr3_aa: ASSYSEGGPSNQPQH
v_call: TRBV2; j_call: TRBJ1-2; cdr3_aa: ASSDPRGEGYT
v_call: TRBV7-9; j_call: TRBJ2-2; cdr3_aa: ASSSGQGVTGELF
v_call: TRBV7-8; j_call: TRBJ1-6; cdr3_aa: ASSLGGFDNSPLH
v_call: TRBV7-6; j_call: TRBJ1-6; cdr3_aa: ASSLADYRSSYNSPLH
v_call: TRBV19; j_call: TRBJ1-1; cdr3_aa: ASSKGGQMNTEAF
v_call: TRBV30; j_call: TRBJ1-6; cdr3_aa: AWGDRYNSPLH
v_call: TRBV11-3; j_call: TRBJ2-3; cdr3_aa: ASSLVYNPSEPDTQY
v_call: TRBV2; j_call: TRBJ2-1; cdr3_aa: ASRPGQGNNEQF
v_call: TRBV11-3; j_call: TRBJ2-1; cdr3_aa: ATHCCLAGGYNEQF
v_call: TRBV27; j_call: TRBJ1-1; cdr3_aa: ASSLRGGTGKAEAF
v_call: TRBV13; j_call: TRBJ2-7; cdr3_aa: ASSLGVNEQY
v_call: TRBV30; j_call: TRBJ2-1; cdr3_aa: AWSVPRSSADEQF